A selection of T cell receptor beta chains follows, all from one sample in a study of blood T cells in healthy people across ages. TCRdb analysed the 5' RACE reads with MiXCR anew, one entry per CDR3 protein. This table holds about 2 million distinct CDR3 sequences, roughly 52% found once. Sequencing used blood. The origin of the receptors is a woman in her thirties or forties in good health. Both conserved end residues are part of each CDR3. Each record gives: V gene, J gene, clone size, D gene, CDR3 protein, CDR3 DNA. A D gene is named only where the DNA matches it firmly. Size is omitted from some rows. Given values are once, few, many or a class for expanded clones.

TRBV6-5	TRBJ2-5	few	TRBD1	CASSYGTGQGQETQYF	TGTGCCAGCAGTTACGGCACCGGACAGGGGCAAGAGACCCAGTACTTC
TRBV20-1	TRBJ2-5	NA	TRBD2	CSAIPTSEKRTQYF	TGCAGTGCTATTCCGACTAGCGAGAAGAGGACCCAGTACTTC
TRBV20-1	TRBJ1-2	NA	TRBD1	CSPSVGQDRVDGYTF	TGCAGCCCCTCAGTCGGTCAGGACAGGGTCGATGGCTACACCTTC
TRBV4-3	TRBJ2-1	NA	TRBD2	CASSQVSGGAGEQFF	TGCGCCAGCAGCCAAGTATCCGGGGGGGCTGGTGAGCAGTTCTTC
TRBV28	TRBJ2-3	NA	NA	CASYTQRDYTDTQYF	TGTGCCAGTTATACCCAGCGAGATTACACAGATACGCAGTATTTT
TRBV27	TRBJ1-1	NA	NA	CASSLRYNTEAFF	TGTGCCAGCAGTTTACGGTATAACACTGAAGCTTTCTTT
TRBV20-1	TRBJ2-7	few	NA	CSASAREPYEQYF	TGCAGTGCTAGTGCTAGAGAGCCCTACGAGCAGTACTTC
TRBV4-3	TRBJ2-2	NA	TRBD1	CASSRRDRESGELFF	TGCGCCAGCAGCCGCCGGGACAGGGAGTCCGGGGAGCTGTTTTTT
TRBV7-8	TRBJ2-3	NA	NA	CASSPGGSGDTQYF	TGTGCCAGCAGCCCCGGGGGTTCGGGCGATACGCAGTATTTT
TRBV20-1	TRBJ2-1	few	NA	CSAPAVYNEQFF	TGCAGTGCTCCAGCGGTCTACAATGAGCAGTTCTTC
TRBV4-2	TRBJ1-2	many	NA	CASSSDGGRGGYTF	TGTGCCAGCAGCTCCGATGGTGGGCGAGGCGGCTACACCTTC
TRBV29-1	TRBJ2-5	NA	NA	CSVNETQYF	TGCAGCGTTAATGAGACCCAGTACTTC
TRBV7-2	TRBJ2-1	few	TRBD2	CASSLAPRGGAANEQFF	TGTGCCAGCAGCTTAGCGCCCCGGGGGGGGGCCGCAAATGAGCAGTTCTTC
TRBV29-1	TRBJ1-5	NA	NA	CSVERIGQRQPQHF	TGCAGCGTTGAAAGGATAGGACAGCGACAGCCCCAGCATTTT
TRBV2	TRBJ1-4	few	NA	CASSGGNEKLFF	TGTGCCAGCAGTGGCGGAAATGAAAAACTGTTTTTT
TRBV3-1	TRBJ2-3	few	NA	CASSPRFSTDTQYF	TGTGCCAGCAGCCCCCGATTTAGCACAGATACGCAGTATTTT
TRBV6-5	TRBJ2-7	NA	NA	CASGQTGFGYEQYF	TGTGCCAGCGGACAGACGGGTTTCGGATACGAGCAGTACTTC
TRBV6-5	TRBJ1-4	NA	NA	CASSNRVGTNEKLFF	TGTGCCAGCAGTAACAGGGTGGGCACTAATGAAAAACTGTTTTTT
TRBV5-1	TRBJ2-7	few	TRBD1	CASSLTQGAQGYEQYF	TGCGCCAGCAGCTTAACTCAGGGGGCACAAGGCTACGAGCAGTACTTC
TRBV7-2	TRBJ2-5	NA	NA	CASSSGRKETQYF	TGTGCCAGCAGTTCGGGAAGGAAAGAGACCCAGTACTTC
TRBV20-1	TRBJ1-6	NA	NA	CSAPPMGRTNSPLHF	TGCAGTGCCCCCCCGATGGGCAGGACCAATTCACCCCTCCACTTT
TRBV5-1	TRBJ2-3	NA	TRBD2	CASSFDSGQVGTGTQYF	TGCGCCAGCAGCTTTGATAGCGGGCAAGTCGGCACAGGTACGCAGTATTTT
TRBV4-3	TRBJ2-3	few	TRBD2	CASSQGTGGGTDTQYF	TGCGCCAGCAGCCAAGGGACGGGGGGAGGCACAGATACGCAGTATTTT
TRBV7-2	TRBJ2-5	NA	NA	CASRFDHSEQYF	TGTGCCAGCAGATTCGACCACAGTGAGCAGTACTTC
TRBV6-1	TRBJ1-4	NA	NA	CASSEQINEKLFF	TGTGCCAGCAGTGAACAGATTAATGAAAAACTGTTTTTT
TRBV4-2	TRBJ2-3	NA	NA	CASSPTGVSTDTQYF	TGTGCCAGCAGCCCTACCGGTGTAAGCACAGATACGCAGTATTTT
TRBV7-9	TRBJ1-1	NA	NA	CASSEGRTNTGAFF	TGTGCCAGCAGCGAGGGACGGACAAACACTGGAGCTTTCTTT
TRBV7-2	TRBJ2-4	NA	NA	CASSLDQQAARLNIQYF	TGTGCCAGCAGCTTAGATCAGCAGGCGGCCCGCCTAAACATTCAGTACTTC
TRBV7-9	TRBJ1-2	NA	NA	CASSKRGGSYGYTF	TGTGCCAGCAGCAAGAGGGGTGGGAGCTATGGCTACACCTTC
TRBV5-8	TRBJ2-3	NA	NA	CASSLMGRPLIDTQYF	TGTGCCAGCAGCTTAATGGGCAGGCCCCTCATAGATACGCAGTATTTT
TRBV9	TRBJ1-1	NA	NA	CASSVDPLARAFF	TGTGCCAGCAGCGTAGACCCATTGGCCAGGGCTTTCTTT
TRBV29-1	TRBJ1-2	NA	NA	CSVEVLDSGYGYTF	TGCAGCGTTGAAGTACTCGACAGCGGCTATGGCTACACCTTC
TRBV27	TRBJ2-1	NA	TRBD2	CASSLGEGPPYNEQFF	TGTGCCAGCAGTTTAGGGGAGGGACCCCCCTACAATGAGCAGTTCTTC
TRBV13	TRBJ1-2	NA	TRBD1	CASSLFSQDRGPTGYTF	TGTGCCAGCAGCTTATTTTCCCAGGACAGGGGGCCAACTGGCTACACCTTC
TRBV2	TRBJ2-7	NA	NA	CASSRGHPNYEQYF	TGTGCCAGCAGCCGGGGACACCCCAACTACGAGCAGTACTTC
TRBV11-2	TRBJ2-7	NA	NA	CASSSAGTLTYEQYF	TGTGCCAGCAGCTCCGCCGGGACTCTAACCTACGAGCAGTACTTC
TRBV10-2	TRBJ2-3	NA	NA	CASSGLGQGISDTQYF	TGCGCCAGCAGTGGATTGGGTCAGGGGATCTCAGATACGCAGTATTTT
TRBV5-1	TRBJ1-6	once	TRBD1	CASSLGVGGDSPLHF	TGCGCCAGCAGCTTGGGGGTAGGGGGCGATTCACCCCTCCACTTT
TRBV7-2	TRBJ1-4	NA	NA	CASSGTFNEKLFF	TGTGCCAGCAGCGGGACATTCAATGAAAAACTGTTTTTT
TRBV12-3/TRBV12-4	TRBJ1-5	NA	TRBD1	CASSAWARQGEQPQHF	TGTGCCAGCAGTGCTTGGGCTCGGCAGGGGGAACAGCCCCAGCATTTT
TRBV4-3	TRBJ2-5	NA	NA	CASSQEGTSEETQYF	TGCGCCAGCAGCCAAGAAGGGACTTCAGAAGAGACCCAGTACTTC
TRBV27	TRBJ1-2	few	NA	CASSLLGSPGYTF	TGTGCCAGCAGTTTATTGGGGAGTCCTGGCTACACCTTC
TRBV14	TRBJ2-1	NA	NA	CASSQRRQETQFF	TGTGCCAGCAGCCAACGTCGCCAAGAGACCCAGTTCTTC
TRBV28	TRBJ1-5	NA	NA	CASSFPGPQPQHF	TGTGCCAGCAGTTTCCCAGGGCCTCAGCCCCAGCATTTT
TRBV4-2	TRBJ1-6	NA	NA	CASSYGTGPNNSPLHF	TGTGCCAGCAGCTACGGAACAGGGCCAAATAATTCACCCCTCCACTTT
TRBV20-1	TRBJ2-7	NA	TRBD2	CSASGGTTSEQYF	TGCAGTGCTAGCGGGGGGACTACAAGTGAGCAGTACTTC
TRBV3-1	TRBJ2-5	once	NA	CASSQGAIALGETQYF	TGTGCCAGCAGTCAAGGTGCAATAGCCCTGGGGGAGACCCAGTACTTC
TRBV28	TRBJ2-1	NA	TRBD2	CASSFGLAVYNEQFF	TGTGCCAGCAGTTTCGGGCTAGCGGTGTACAATGAGCAGTTCTTC
TRBV7-9	TRBJ1-1	NA	NA	CASSLAGVTEAFF	TGTGCCAGCAGCTTGGCGGGGGTCACTGAAGCTTTCTTT
TRBV6-6	TRBJ2-7	NA	NA	CASSFRTPTPTQYF	TGTGCCAGCAGTTTCCGAACACCTACCCCAACCCAGTACTTC
TRBV7-9	TRBJ1-2	NA	NA	CASSSEGPSSSANYGYTF	TGTGCCAGCAGCTCCGAGGGGCCGAGCTCCTCAGCTAACTATGGCTACACCTTC
TRBV6-2/TRBV6-3	TRBJ2-5	NA	NA	CASEQAYNEQYF	TGTGCCAGCGAACAGGCTTACAATGAGCAGTACTTC
TRBV11-1	TRBJ2-5	few	NA	CASSGRDGARTQYF	TGTGCCAGCAGCGGCCGGGACGGAGCAAGGACCCAGTACTTC
TRBV27	TRBJ2-3	NA	NA	CASSLSPDRPGYF	TGTGCCAGCAGTTTATCGCCGGACAGACCTGGGTATTTT
TRBV27	TRBJ1-6	few	NA	CASSFPTGPLHF	TGTGCCAGCAGTTTCCCAACAGGCCCCCTCCACTTT